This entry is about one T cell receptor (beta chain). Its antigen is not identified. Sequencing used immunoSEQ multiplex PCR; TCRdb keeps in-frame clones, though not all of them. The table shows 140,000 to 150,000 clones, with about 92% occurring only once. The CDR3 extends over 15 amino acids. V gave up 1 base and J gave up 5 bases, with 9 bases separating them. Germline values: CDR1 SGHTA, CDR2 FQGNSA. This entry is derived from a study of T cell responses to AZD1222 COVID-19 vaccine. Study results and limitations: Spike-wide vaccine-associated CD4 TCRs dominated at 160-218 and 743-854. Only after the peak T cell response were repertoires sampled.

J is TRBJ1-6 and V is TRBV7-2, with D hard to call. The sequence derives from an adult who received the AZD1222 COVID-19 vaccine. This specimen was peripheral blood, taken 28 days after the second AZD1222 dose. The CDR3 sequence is CASSLDRNNNSPLHF. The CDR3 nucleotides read TGTGCCAGCAGCTTAGACAGAAATAATAATTCACCCCTCCACTTT.